This section outlines one T cell receptor (beta chain) sequence together with its context. The antigen this receptor binds is unknown. The record has no base qualities; no much larger clone is one base away. The collaborating institutions used their own protocols to collect whole blood in K2EDTA tubes. For TCRbeta analysis, collaborators shipped samples in one of three forms: frozen whole blood, isolated PBMCs, or DNA extracted from either of those sample types. TCRbeta CDR3 regions were amplified from genomic DNA using the immunoSEQ Assay, a bias-controlled multiplex PCR. On the authors' methods: Within the assay, amplification of reference gene primers was used to estimate how many nucleated cells each sample contained. To quantify the absolute abundance of each unique TCRbeta CDR3 rearrangement, sequence reads were collapsed and filtered. Productive Simpson clonality was computed per sample as the square root of Simpson's diversity index over productive rearrangements. What TCRdb holds here is the immuneACCESS table cut down to in-frame rearrangements. Part of the clones is not present; checked against another copy, under half of the missing clones reflect an unresolved V gene, and the others are unexplained. The V and J calls and clone size come from that table; D and trimming were worked out from the DNA. The sample table shows around 200,000 clones, and around 83% are seen once. The ten largest clones represent about 5% of the sample.

The sample is drawn from a study of blood T cell repertoires in COVID-19 (TCRdb year 2020). In the study overall: Samples covering the acute and convalescent phases of COVID-19 were provided by collaborators in the United States, Italy and Spain. The material from the prospective study consisted of cDNA or gDNA derived from T cells, B-cell-depleted T cells, or PBMCs. Subjects who had been exposed to COVID-19, were actively infected with it, or had recovered from it provided the deeply sampled blood TCRbeta repertoires that made up the dataset. The repertoires were released in a freely available public database meant as a resource for research on the immune response to SARS-CoV-2. The samples were drawn from the first 160 participants of the ongoing ImmuneRACE study and from 950 to 1,500 subjects provided by 6 global collaborators. A de-identified subject ID, COVID-19 status, age in years and sex were almost always included in the sample metadata. Where HLA class I and class II types were available, the types were taken from metadata supplied by the sample provider, not from assay-based typing. Points the paper makes about the study in general: The amount of clinical and demographic metadata varied by source and participant and was provided uncurated.

CDR1 and CDR2 were assigned from the germline V gene as MDHEN and SYDVKM. From the cysteine through the phenylalanine, the CDR3 covers 14 amino acids. Just CDR3 DNA is preserved here, 42 bases in frame from base 1. Trimming removed 3 bases from V and 5 bases from J, leaving 11 bases between the germline ends. Sequenced: peripheral blood. The sequence links TRBV28 to TRBJ1-5; the D gene identity is not certain. The TCR was taken from an elderly woman with acute or convalescent COVID-19. The sequence in DNA is TGTGCCAGCAGTTTTCAACTGGGAGATCAGCCCCAGCATTTT. It encodes CASSFQLGDQPQHF.